The T cell receptor beta chain under discussion was sequenced for a study of control samples from healthy donors and cancer patients (dated by TCRdb to about 2020). Note on this clone: Its target antigen remains unknown. No base qualities exist here, and no much larger clone lies one base off it.

The library was generated by the immunoSEQ multiplex PCR assay. TCRdb re-hosts the immuneACCESS table, in-frame sequences only. Its copies lack some clones; in the studies checked, an unresolved V gene accounts for under half of them, and the cause for the rest is not known. A total of more than 75,000 clones appear in this sample, 75% to 85% of them only once. Roughly a tenth of the sample is taken by the ten largest. V and J are truncated by 2 bases and 3 bases respectively, leaving an intervening sequence of 13 bases. According to the germline V gene (reference sequence), CDR1 reads GTSNPN and CDR2 reads SVGIG. Reading from cysteine to phenylalanine, the CDR3 counts 14 amino acids. Just the 42-base CDR3 DNA is kept, in frame starting at base 1.

The sample comprised blood. The chain was built from TRBV30 and TRBJ2-5; TRBD2 is a weak D gene call, 7 bases matching. The source of this sequence is a young woman in good health. The bases read TGTGCCTGGAGTCGAGGGGGGGGCGAAGAGACCCAGTACTTC. The resulting protein is CAWSRGGGEETQYF.